A single sample is the source of the 2 T cell receptor beta chains below, sequenced in a study of neurological immune-mediated disorders. MiXCR, applied by TCRdb to the 5' RACE reads, yields one record per CDR3 protein. The top ten hold about 1.7% of the sample, which has fewer than 90,000 distinct CDR3 sequences, about 9.4% seen once. Material: PBMCs. The receptors were gathered from a man between 40 and 49 years old in good health.

This clonotype was recorded at least ten times. The rearrangement uses TRBV27 and TRBJ1-6; 9 nucleotides match TRBD1. Germline-derived CDR1 and CDR2 are MNHEY and SMNVEV (reference sequence). Trimming at V came to 5 bases and at J to 5 bases, leaving 7 bases not matched to a gene. This CDR3 spans 16 amino acids. The CDR3 nucleotides read TGTGCCAGCAGTCACGGGACAGGGATCCATAATTCACCCCTCCACTTT. Amino acid sequence: CASSHGTGIHNSPLHF.

This clonotype has a count of ten or more. The rearrangement joins TRBV27 to TRBJ1-5; a possible D gene is TRBD1 (5 bases). Germline lookup yields CDR1 MNHEY and CDR2 SMNVEV (reference sequence). There are 16 residues in the CDR3. V was trimmed by 2 bases and J by 0 bases, leaving 11 bases between them. DNA for the CDR3: TGTGCCAGCAGTTTAAGGACACCCTATAGCAATCAGCCCCAGCATTTT. This translates into CASSLRTPYSNQPQHF.